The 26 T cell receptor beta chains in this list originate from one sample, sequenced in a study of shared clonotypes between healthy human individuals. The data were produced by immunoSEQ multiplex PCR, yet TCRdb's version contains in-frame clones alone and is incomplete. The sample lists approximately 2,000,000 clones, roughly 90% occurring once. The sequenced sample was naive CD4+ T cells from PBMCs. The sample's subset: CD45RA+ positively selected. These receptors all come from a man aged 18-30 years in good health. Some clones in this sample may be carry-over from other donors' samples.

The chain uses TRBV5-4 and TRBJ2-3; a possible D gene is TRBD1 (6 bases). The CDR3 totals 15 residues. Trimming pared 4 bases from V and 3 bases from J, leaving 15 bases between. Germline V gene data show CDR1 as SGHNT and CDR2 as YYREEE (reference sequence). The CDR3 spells CASSGNRESTDTQYF. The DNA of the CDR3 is TGTGCCAGCAGCGGAAACAGGGAGAGTACAGATACGCAGTATTTT.

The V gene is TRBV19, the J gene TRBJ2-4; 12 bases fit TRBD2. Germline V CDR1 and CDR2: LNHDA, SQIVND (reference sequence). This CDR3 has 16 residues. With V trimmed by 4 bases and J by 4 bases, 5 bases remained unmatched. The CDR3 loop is CASSRLAGEPKNIQYF. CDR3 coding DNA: TGTGCCAGTAGTAGACTAGCGGGAGAACCAAAAAACATTCAGTACTTC.

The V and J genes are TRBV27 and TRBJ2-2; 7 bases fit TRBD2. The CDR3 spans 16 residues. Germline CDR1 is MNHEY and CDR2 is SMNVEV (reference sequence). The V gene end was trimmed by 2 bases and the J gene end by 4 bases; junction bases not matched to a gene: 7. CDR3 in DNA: TGTGCCAGCAGTTTACGGGCGGGAGCTGCCACCGGGGAGCTGTTTTTT. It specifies CASSLRAGAATGELFF.

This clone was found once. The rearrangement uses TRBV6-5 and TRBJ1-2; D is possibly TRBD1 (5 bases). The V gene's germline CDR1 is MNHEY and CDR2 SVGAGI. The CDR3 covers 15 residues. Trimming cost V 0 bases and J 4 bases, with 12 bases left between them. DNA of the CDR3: TGTGCCAGCAGTTACTCCGGGGGTTTCGGCTATGGCTACACCTTC. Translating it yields CASSYSGGFGYGYTF.

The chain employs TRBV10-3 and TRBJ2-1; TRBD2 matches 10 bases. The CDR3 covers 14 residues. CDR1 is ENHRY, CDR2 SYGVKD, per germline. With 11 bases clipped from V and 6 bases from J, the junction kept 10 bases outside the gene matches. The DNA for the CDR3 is TGTGCCGCTAGCGGGAGTAGCTCCCCCAATGAGCAGTTCTTC. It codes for CAASGSSSPNEQFF.

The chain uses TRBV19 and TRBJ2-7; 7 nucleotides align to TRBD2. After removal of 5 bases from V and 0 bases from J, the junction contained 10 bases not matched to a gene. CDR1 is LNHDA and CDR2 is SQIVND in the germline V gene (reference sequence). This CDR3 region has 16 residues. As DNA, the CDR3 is TGTGCCAGTAGTCCCCGGGGTAGCGGGCTCTCCTACGAGCAGTACTTC. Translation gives CASSPRGSGLSYEQYF.

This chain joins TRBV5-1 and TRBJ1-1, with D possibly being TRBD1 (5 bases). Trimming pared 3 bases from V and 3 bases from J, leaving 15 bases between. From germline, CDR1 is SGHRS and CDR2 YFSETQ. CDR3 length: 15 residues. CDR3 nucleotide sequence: TGCGCCAGCAGCTCCTATATCAAAGGGGACACTGAAGCTTTCTTT. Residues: CASSSYIKGDTEAFF.

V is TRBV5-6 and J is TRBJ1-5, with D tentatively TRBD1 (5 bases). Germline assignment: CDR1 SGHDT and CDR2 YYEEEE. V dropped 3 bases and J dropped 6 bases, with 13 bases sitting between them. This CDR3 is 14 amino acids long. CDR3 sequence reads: CASSWWGVGQPQHF. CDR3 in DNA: TGTGCCAGCAGCTGGTGGGGGGTGGGTCAGCCCCAGCATTTT.

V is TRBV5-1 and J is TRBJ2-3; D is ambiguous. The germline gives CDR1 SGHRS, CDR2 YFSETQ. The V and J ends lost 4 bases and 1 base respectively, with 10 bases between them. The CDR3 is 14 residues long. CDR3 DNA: TGCGCCAGCAGCACCCCCGTCGGCACAGATACGCAGTATTTT. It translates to CASSTPVGTDTQYF.

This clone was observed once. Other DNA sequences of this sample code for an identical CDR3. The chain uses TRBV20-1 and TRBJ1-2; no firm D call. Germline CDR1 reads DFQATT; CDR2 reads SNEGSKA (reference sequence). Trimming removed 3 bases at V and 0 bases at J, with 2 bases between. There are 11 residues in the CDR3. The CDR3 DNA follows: TGCAGTGCTAGGCCTAACTATGGCTACACCTTC. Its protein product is CSARPNYGYTF.

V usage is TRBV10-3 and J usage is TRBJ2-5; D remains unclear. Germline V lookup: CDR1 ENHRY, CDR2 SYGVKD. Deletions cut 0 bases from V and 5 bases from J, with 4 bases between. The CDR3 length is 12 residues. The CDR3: CAISESSETQYF. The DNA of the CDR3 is TGTGCCATCAGTGAGTCGTCGGAGACCCAGTACTTC.

CDR3 bases: TGCAGCGTTGGGGGGACAAGGGACTTTCGCTCTGGGGCCAACGTCCTGACTTTC. This codes for CSVGGTRDFRSGANVLTF. This chain links TRBV29-1 with TRBJ2-6; D is perhaps TRBD1 or TRBD2 (6 bases each). Germline V CDR1 and CDR2: SQVTM, ANQGSEA. Trimming pared 4 bases from V and 0 bases from J, leaving 19 bases between. The CDR3 is 18 amino acids.

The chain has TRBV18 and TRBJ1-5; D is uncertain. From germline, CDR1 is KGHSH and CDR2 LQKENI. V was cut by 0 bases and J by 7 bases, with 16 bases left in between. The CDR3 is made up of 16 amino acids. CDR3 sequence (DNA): TGTGCCAGCTCACCACCGGCGATAGGAGGGTCACAGCCCCAGCATTTT. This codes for CASSPPAIGGSQPQHF. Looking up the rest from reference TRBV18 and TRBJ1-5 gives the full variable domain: NAGVMQNPRHLVRRRGQEARLRCSPMKGHSHVYWYRQLPEEGLKFMVYLQKENIIDESGMPKERFSAEFPKEGPSILRIQQVVRGDSAAYFCASSPPAIGGSQPQHFGDGTRLSIL.

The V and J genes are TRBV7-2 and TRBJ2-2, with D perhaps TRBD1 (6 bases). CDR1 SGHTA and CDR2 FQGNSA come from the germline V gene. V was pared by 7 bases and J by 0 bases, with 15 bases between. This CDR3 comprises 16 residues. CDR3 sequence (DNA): TGTGCCAGCAACCTTAAACAGGGCGCGAACACCGGGGAGCTGTTTTTT. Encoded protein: CASNLKQGANTGELFF.

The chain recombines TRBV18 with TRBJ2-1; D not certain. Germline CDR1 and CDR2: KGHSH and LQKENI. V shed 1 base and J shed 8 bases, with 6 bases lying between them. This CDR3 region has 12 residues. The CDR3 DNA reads TGTGCCAGCTCACCACAGGTGGATGAGCAGTTCTTC. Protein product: CASSPQVDEQFF. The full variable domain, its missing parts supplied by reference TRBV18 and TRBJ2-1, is NAGVMQNPRHLVRRRGQEARLRCSPMKGHSHVYWYRQLPEEGLKFMVYLQKENIIDESGMPKERFSAEFPKEGPSILRIQQVVRGDSAAYFCASSPQVDEQFFGPGTRLTVL.

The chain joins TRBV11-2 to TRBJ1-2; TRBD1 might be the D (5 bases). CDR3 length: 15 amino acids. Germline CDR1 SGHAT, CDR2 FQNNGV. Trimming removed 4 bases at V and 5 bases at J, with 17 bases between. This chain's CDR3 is CASSSDLRTLYGYTF. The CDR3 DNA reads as TGTGCCAGCAGCTCCGACCTCCGGACATTATATGGCTACACCTTC.

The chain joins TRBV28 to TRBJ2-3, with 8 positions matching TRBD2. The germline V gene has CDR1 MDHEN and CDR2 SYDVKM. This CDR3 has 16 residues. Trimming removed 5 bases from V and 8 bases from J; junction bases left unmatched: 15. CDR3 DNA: TGTGCCAGCAGTCCCCCGGCCCGGGGCGCGGGGGGTACGCAGTATTTT. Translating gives CASSPPARGAGGTQYF.

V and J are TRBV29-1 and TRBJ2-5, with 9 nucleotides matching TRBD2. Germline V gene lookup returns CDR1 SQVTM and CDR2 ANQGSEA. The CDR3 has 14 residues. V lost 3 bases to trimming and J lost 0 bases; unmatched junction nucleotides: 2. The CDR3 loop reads CSVDLAGDQETQYF. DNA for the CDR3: TGCAGCGTTGACTTAGCGGGGGACCAAGAGACCCAGTACTTC.

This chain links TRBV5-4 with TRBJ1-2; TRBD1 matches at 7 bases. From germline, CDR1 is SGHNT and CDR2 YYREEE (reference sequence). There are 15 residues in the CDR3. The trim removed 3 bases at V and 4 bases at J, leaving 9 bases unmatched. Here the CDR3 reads CASSWDGTAGYGYTF. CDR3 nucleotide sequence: TGTGCCAGCAGCTGGGACGGGACAGCCGGCTATGGCTACACCTTC.

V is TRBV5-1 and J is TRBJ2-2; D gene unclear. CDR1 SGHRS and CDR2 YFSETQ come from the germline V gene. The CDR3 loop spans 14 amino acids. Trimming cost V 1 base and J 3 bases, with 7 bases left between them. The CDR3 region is CASSLWQDTGELFF. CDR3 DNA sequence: TGCGCCAGCAGCTTGTGGCAGGACACCGGGGAGCTGTTTTTT.

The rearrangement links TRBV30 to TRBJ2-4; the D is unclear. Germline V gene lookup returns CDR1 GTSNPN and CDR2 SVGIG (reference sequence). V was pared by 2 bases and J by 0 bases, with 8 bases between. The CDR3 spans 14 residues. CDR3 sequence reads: CAWSPPSAKNIQYF. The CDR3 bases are TGTGCCTGGAGTCCTCCCTCAGCCAAAAACATTCAGTACTTC.

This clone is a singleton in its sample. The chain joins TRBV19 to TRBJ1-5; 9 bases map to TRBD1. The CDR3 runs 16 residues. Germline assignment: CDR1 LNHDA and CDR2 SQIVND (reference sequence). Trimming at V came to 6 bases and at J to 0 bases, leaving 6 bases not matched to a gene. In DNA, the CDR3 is TGTGCCAGTAGCATTAGGACAGGGGCTAGCAATCAGCCCCAGCATTTT. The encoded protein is CASSIRTGASNQPQHF.

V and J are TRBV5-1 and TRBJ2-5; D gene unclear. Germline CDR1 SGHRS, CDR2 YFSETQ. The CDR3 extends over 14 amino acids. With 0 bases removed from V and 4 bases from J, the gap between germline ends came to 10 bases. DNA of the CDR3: TGCGCCAGCAGCTTGGGGGCGCTACGAGAGACCCAGTACTTC. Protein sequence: CASSLGALRETQYF.

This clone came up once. In DNA, the CDR3 is TGTGCCAGCAGCTTGACAAACCCCGGGACCCCGGACGCTGAAGCTTTCTTT. Protein product: CASSLTNPGTPDAEAFF. This chain connects TRBV11-2 to TRBJ1-1, with D possibly TRBD1 on 5 matching bases. CDR1 and CDR2 (germline): SGHAT, FQNNGV. The germline V and J ends were trimmed by 3 bases and 6 bases, with 23 bases remaining between them. The CDR3 contains 17 residues. The full variable domain, rest sourced from reference TRBV11-2 and TRBJ1-1, is EAGVAQSPRYKIIEKRQSVAFWCNPISGHATLYWYQQILGQGPKLLIQFQNNGVVDDSQLPKDRFSAERLKGVDSTLKIQPAKLEDSAVYLCASSLTNPGTPDAEAFFGQGTRLTVV.

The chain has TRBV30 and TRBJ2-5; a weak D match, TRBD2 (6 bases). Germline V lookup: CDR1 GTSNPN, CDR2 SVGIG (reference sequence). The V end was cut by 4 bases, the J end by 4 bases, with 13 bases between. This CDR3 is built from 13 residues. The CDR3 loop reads CAWTLGGSETQYF. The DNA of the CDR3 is TGTGCCTGGACCCTGGGGGGATCAGAGACCCAGTACTTC.

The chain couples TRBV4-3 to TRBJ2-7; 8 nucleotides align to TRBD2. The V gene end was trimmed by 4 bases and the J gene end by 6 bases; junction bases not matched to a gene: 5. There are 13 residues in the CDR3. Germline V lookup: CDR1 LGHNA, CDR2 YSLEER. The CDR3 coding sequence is TGCGCCAGCAGCCCTCCGGGGGGGGTCGAGCAGTACTTC. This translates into CASSPPGGVEQYF.